This TCR beta chain was obtained from a study of cytomegalovirus exposure and HLA in healthy donors. Notes on the study in general: Researchers reportedly found TCR beta sequences accurately predicted most subjects' HLA-A and HLA-B alleles. As a later analysis revealed, most CMV-associated TCR beta chains appeared HLA-restricted. In a later analysis, at a false discovery rate of 0.05, roughly 18,000 TCR beta sequences were associated with HLA alleles.

This clone was seen more than once but under ten times. No antigen is known for it. Germline values: CDR1 SGHTA, CDR2 FQGNSA. The CDR3 consists of 14 residues. V lost 7 bases, J lost 3 bases, and 5 bases stayed unmatched. Donors showed nominal health when sampled, although they likely had unrecorded immune exposures. The PCR ran on 60 Vbeta and 13 Jbeta primers. Sequencing was performed with immunoSEQ multiplex PCR; in TCRdb, only in-frame clones are kept and a portion is missing. This sample has some 57,000 clones, with about 77% found just once. The V call is TRBV7-2, the J call TRBJ2-3, with 9 bases matching TRBD2. What was sequenced was PBMCs. The sequence derives from a young woman in good health and CMV-seronegative. The CDR3 DNA follows: TGTGCCAGCACCTTGACTAGCGGAACAGATACGCAGTATTTT. This encodes CASTLTSGTDTQYF.